The T cell receptor (beta chain) under discussion was sequenced for a study of shared clonotypes between healthy human individuals. Study at large: Researchers drew samples from a couple of women and a few men aged 18 to 49. Study-level results: The donor pool, a small one, limited the genetic and exposure-history diversity represented.

Naive-designated CD8 cells lacked CD45RO, were positively enriched for CCR7, and omitted terminally differentiated effector memory CD45RA+ cells. This clone came up many times. Its antigen remains unknown. V shed 5 bases, J shed 2 bases, and the junction held 7 bases outside the gene matches. Germline V gene data show CDR1 as SGHTA and CDR2 as FQGNSA. CDR3 length: 16 residues. Method: immunoSEQ multiplex PCR; TCRdb's copy keeps in-frame clones and lacks some. The top ten hold approximately 25% of the sample, which has roughly 890,000 clones, 85% to 95% seen once. The receptor's source is a man between 25 and 39 years old in good health. This chain uses TRBV7-2 with TRBJ1-5; TRBD1 matches at 9 bases. The source material was naive CD8+ T cells sorted from blood. CDR3 sequence reads: CASSVWRQGGNQPQHF. The DNA for the CDR3 is TGTGCCAGCAGCGTCTGGAGACAGGGGGGCAATCAGCCCCAGCATTTT.